A single sample gave rise to the 8 T cell receptor beta chains below, sequenced in a study of T cells in Graves' hyperthyroidism and ophthalmopathy. RNA transcripts provided the source from which TCR beta CDR3 regions were amplified. First-round RT-PCR targeting the TCR CDR3 was performed with the HTBI primer set. TCRdb ran MiXCR on the multiplex PCR reads and lists one entry per CDR3 protein. The sample yields some 490,000 distinct CDR3 sequences, around a fifth seen once. The sequenced material came from blood. The origin of the receptors is a woman aged 70-85 years with Graves' ophthalmopathy.

This chain uses TRBV7-9 with TRBJ2-7, with 15 bases aligning to TRBD2. V dropped 2 bases and J dropped 5; count of bases not matched to a gene: 10. Germline CDR1 SEHNR, CDR2 FQNEAQ (reference sequence). The CDR3 runs to 18 residues. This CDR3 is CASSLQSGLAGGPNEQYF. The CDR3 DNA follows: TGTGCCAGCAGCTTACAGTCAGGACTAGCGGGAGGGCCCAACGAGCAGTACTTC.

This clonotype has more than one count but fewer than ten. The chain uses TRBV5-4 and TRBJ1-5; no definite D call. The CDR3 is 14 residues long. Germline CDR1 and CDR2: SGHNT and YYREEE (reference sequence). V shed 2 bases and J shed 1 base, with 7 bases lying between them. CDR3 loop: CASSFMGSNQPQHF. CDR3 nucleotides: TGTGCCAGCAGCTTCATGGGAAGCAATCAGCCCCAGCATTTT.

This clonotype was observed at least ten times. V gene TRBV11-2 combines with J gene TRBJ2-3, with D perhaps being TRBD1 or TRBD2 (7 bases each). Trimming removed 5 bases from V and 5 bases from J, with 17 bases in between. The CDR3 contains 15 residues. CDR1 and CDR2 (germline): SGHAT, FQNNGV. The CDR3 DNA reads TGTGCCAGCAGCCAGGGGAGGGGGCGTGGAGATACGCAGTATTTT. It encodes CASSQGRGRGDTQYF.

This clonotype was recorded a few times. This chain connects TRBV6-4 to TRBJ1-1, with D possibly TRBD1 on 5 matching bases. Germline V gene lookup returns CDR1 MRHNA and CDR2 SNTAGT. Trimming took 7 bases from V and 1 from J, leaving 13 bases between them. This CDR3 contains 14 residues. The CDR3 protein is CASTPGVPNTEAFF. DNA for the CDR3: TGTGCCAGCACTCCGGGGGTACCGAACACTGAAGCTTTCTTT.

The rearrangement links TRBV24-1 to TRBJ2-5; D is uncertain. Germline lookup yields CDR1 KGHDR and CDR2 SFDVKD. There are 14 residues in the CDR3. Between the trimmed V and J ends, which lost 0 bases and 5 bases, there was a span of 9 bases. This chain's CDR3 is CATSDLGEGETQYF. CDR3 sequence (DNA): TGTGCCACCAGTGATTTGGGGGAAGGGGAGACCCAGTACTTC.

This chain uses TRBV3-1 with TRBJ1-2, with 8 bases matching TRBD1. This CDR3 contains 15 residues. Germline values: CDR1 LGHDT, CDR2 YNNKEL (reference sequence). V dropped 0 bases and J dropped 7; count of bases not matched to a gene: 7. The CDR3 nucleotides are TGTGCCAGCAGCCAAGAGTACCAGGGGGCGCGTGGCTACACCTTC. Encoded protein: CASSQEYQGARGYTF.

This clonotype was found a few times. The chain links TRBV18 to TRBJ1-5; TRBD1 matches 12 bases. This CDR3 has 19 residues. CDR1 is KGHSH and CDR2 is LQKENI in the germline V gene. The ends lost 1 base at V and 2 bases at J; junction bases unmatched: 9. The CDR3 region has the DNA TGTGCCAGCTCACCACGGACGGGACAGGGGGCCGATGGCAATCAGCCCCAGCATTTT. It specifies CASSPRTGQGADGNQPQHF.

The chain has TRBV11-3 and TRBJ1-1; a weak D match, TRBD1 (5 bases). Trimming stripped 0 bases from V and 1 base from J, with 15 bases between. The length of the CDR3 is 17 residues. Germline CDR1 is SGHNT and CDR2 is YENEEA. CDR3 in amino acids: CASSLDGGGGWNTEAFF. The CDR3 region has the DNA TGTGCCAGCAGCTTAGATGGGGGGGGGGGGTGGAACACTGAAGCTTTCTTT.